The present T cell receptor (beta chain) was sequenced within a study of T cell responses to AZD1222 COVID-19 vaccine. Study details: Second-dose groups at about 4 or about 12 weeks were pooled. Points from the study as a whole: White British donors predominated, females outnumbered males, and clonal diversity was possibly underestimated.

The CDR3 length is 15 residues. V was shortened by 1 base and J by 0 bases, with 11 bases between the two germline ends. CDR1 SGHRS and CDR2 YFSETQ come from the germline V gene. TCRdb's copy holds only in-frame clones and misses some; the assay was immunoSEQ multiplex PCR. The table includes 90,000 to 150,000 clones, about nine tenths detected once. About this clone itself: Its antigen is unknown.

The material was peripheral blood, obtained on day 0 of AZD1222 vaccination. This chain joins TRBV5-1 and TRBJ2-7, with a possible D match to TRBD2 (5 bases). The TCR comes from an adult in good health. The CDR3 nucleotides are TGCGCCAGCAGCTTGTATGGCGGGTACTCCTACGAGCAGTACTTC. It is translated as CASSLYGGYSYEQYF.